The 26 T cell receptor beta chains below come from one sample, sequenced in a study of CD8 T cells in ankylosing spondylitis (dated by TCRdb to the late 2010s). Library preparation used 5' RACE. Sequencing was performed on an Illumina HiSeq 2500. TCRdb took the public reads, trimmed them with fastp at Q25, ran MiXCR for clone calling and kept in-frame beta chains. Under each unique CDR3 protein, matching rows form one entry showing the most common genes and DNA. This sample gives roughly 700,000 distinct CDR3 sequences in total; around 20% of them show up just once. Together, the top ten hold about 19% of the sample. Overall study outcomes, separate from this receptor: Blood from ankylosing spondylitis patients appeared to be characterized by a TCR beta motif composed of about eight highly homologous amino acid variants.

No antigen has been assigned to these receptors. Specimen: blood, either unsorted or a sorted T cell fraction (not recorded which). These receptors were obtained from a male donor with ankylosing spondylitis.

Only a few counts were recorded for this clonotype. The CDR3: CASSLLRDREGETQYF. The CDR3 nucleotides are TGTGCCAGCAGCTTACTTCGGGACAGGGAGGGAGAGACCCAGTACTTC. This chain uses TRBV7-9 with TRBJ2-5; 9 nucleotides agree with TRBD1. This CDR3 comprises 16 residues. The trim removed 2 bases at V and 4 bases at J, leaving 8 bases unmatched. Germline V CDR1 and CDR2: SEHNR, FQNEAQ (reference sequence).

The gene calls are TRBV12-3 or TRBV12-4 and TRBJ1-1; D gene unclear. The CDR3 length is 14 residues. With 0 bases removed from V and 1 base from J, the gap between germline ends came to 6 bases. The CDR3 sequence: CASSLATANTEAFF. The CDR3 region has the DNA TGTGCCAGCAGTTTAGCTACAGCGAACACTGAAGCTTTCTTT.

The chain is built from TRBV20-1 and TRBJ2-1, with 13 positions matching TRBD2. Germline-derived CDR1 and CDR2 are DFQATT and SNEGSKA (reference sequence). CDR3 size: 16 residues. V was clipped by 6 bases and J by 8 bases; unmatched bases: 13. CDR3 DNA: TGCAGTGCCACAGGCTCGGGACTAGCGGGATTATATGAGCAGTTCTTC. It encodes CSATGSGLAGLYEQFF.

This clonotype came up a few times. This CDR3 reads CSVKGEAGGQTQYF. In nucleotides, the CDR3 is TGCAGCGTTAAAGGGGAGGCAGGAGGTCAGACCCAGTACTTC. V gene TRBV29-1 combines with J gene TRBJ2-5; a possible D gene is TRBD2 (6 bases). The germline V and J ends were trimmed by 5 bases and 6 bases, with 19 bases remaining between them. Germline CDR1 SQVTM, CDR2 ANQGSEA. This CDR3 comprises 14 residues.

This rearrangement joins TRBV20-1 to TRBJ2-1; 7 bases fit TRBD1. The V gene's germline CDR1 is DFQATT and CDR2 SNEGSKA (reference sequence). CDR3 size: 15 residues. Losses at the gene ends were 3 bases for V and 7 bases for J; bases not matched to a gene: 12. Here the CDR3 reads CSASHSKTGLNEQFF. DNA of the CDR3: TGCAGTGCTAGCCACTCTAAGACAGGGCTAAATGAGCAGTTCTTC.

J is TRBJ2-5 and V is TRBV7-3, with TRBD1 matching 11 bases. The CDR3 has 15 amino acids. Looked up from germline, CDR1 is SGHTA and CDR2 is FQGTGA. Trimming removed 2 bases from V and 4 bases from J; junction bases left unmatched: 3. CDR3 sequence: CASSLLGTGGETQYF. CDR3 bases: TGTGCCAGCAGCTTACTAGGGACAGGGGGAGAGACCCAGTACTTC.

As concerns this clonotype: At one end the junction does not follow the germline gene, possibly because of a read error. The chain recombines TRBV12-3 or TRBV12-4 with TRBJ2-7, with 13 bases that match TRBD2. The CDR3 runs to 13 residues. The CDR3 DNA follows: TGTGACAGCCGGACTAGCGGGGGATACGAGCAGTACTTC. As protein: CDSRTSGGYEQYF.

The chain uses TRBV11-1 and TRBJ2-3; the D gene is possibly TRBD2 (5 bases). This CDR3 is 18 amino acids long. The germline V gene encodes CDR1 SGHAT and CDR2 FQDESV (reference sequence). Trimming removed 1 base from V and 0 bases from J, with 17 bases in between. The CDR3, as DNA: TGTGCCAGCAGCTTAGGAGGTCTAGCAGTACCTAGCACAGATACGCAGTATTTT. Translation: CASSLGGLAVPSTDTQYF.

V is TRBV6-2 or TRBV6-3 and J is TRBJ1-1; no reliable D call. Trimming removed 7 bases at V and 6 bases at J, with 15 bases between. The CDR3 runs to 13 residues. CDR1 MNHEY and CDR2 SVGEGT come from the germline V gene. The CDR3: CASTKPGKAEAFF. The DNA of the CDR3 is TGTGCCAGCACTAAACCGGGGAAGGCTGAAGCTTTCTTT.

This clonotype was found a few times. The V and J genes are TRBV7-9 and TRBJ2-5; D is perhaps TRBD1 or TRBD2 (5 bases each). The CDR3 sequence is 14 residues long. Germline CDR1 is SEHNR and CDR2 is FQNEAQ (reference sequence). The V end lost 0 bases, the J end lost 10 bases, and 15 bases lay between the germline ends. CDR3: CASSLAGASPLQYF. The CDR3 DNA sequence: TGTGCCAGCAGCTTAGCCGGGGCCTCACCCCTCCAGTACTTC.

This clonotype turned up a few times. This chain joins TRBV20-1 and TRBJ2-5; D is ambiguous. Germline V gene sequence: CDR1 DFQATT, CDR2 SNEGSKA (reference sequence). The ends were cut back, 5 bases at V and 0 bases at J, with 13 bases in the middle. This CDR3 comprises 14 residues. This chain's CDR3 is CSAYGSHYQETQYF. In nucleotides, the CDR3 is TGCAGTGCTTACGGCAGCCATTACCAAGAGACCCAGTACTTC.

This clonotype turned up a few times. The CDR3: CATSDFKRDTDTQYF. CDR3 DNA: TGTGCCACCAGTGATTTCAAGCGAGACACAGATACGCAGTATTTT. The chain uses TRBV24-1 and TRBJ2-3; D not resolved. The CDR3 loop spans 15 amino acids. Trimming pared 1 base from V and 2 bases from J, leaving 9 bases between. CDR1 and CDR2 (germline): KGHDR, SFDVKD.

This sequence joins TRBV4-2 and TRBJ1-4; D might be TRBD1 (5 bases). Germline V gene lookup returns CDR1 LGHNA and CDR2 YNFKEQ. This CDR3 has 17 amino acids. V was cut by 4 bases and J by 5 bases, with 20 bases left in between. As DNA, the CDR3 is TGTGCCAGCAGCCGACCAACCGGGGACGGAGAAAATGAAAAACTGTTTTTT. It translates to CASSRPTGDGENEKLFF.

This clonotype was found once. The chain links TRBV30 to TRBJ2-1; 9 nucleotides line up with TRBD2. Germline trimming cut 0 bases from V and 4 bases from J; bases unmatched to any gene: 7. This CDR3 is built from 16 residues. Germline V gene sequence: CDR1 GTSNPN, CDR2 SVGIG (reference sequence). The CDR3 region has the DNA TGTGCCTGGAGTGTACGCAGGCTAGCGGGGTACAATGAGCAGTTCTTC. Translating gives CAWSVRRLAGYNEQFF.

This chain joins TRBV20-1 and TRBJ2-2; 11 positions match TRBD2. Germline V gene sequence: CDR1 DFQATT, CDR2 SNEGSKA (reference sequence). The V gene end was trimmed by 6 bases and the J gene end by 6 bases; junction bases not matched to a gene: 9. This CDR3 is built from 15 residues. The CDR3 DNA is TGCAGTGCGGGCGGGACTAGCGGTGTTTCCGGGGAGCTGTTTTTT. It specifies CSAGGTSGVSGELFF.

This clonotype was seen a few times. CDR3 coding DNA: TGTGCCAGCAGCTTAACGGGTGATCCTTACGAGCAGTACTTC. Its protein product is CASSLTGDPYEQYF. V gene TRBV14 combines with J gene TRBJ2-7; D ambiguous. The CDR3 extends over 14 amino acids. Trimming removed 5 bases from V and 4 bases from J, with 15 bases in between. The germline gives CDR1 SGHDN, CDR2 FVKESK.

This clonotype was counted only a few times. The CDR3 DNA reads TGTGCCAGCAGTTTTAGGCGTCGGGATGAAGATACGCAGTATTTT. This sequence encodes CASSFRRRDEDTQYF. V and J are TRBV12-3 or TRBV12-4 and TRBJ2-3; tentative D call: TRBD2 (5 bases). V lost 3 bases and J lost 5, with 15 bases in between. The CDR3 loop spans 15 amino acids.

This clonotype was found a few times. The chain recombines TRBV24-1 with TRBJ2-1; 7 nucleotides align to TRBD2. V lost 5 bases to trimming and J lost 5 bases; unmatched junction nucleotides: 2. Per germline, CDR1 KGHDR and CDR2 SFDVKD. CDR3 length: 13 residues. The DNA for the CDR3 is TGTGCCACCAGTGCAGGGACTAACAATGAGCAGTTCTTC. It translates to CATSAGTNNEQFF.

The CDR3 DNA is TGTGCCAGCAACAACTTGGACAGGGGGACTGAAGCTTTCTTT. It translates to CASNNLDRGTEAFF. The genes are TRBV7-9 and TRBJ1-1; 10 nucleotides line up with TRBD1. The germline V gene encodes CDR1 SEHNR and CDR2 FQNEAQ (reference sequence). J was trimmed by 5 bases and V by 7 bases; bases with no gene match: 7. The CDR3 spans 14 residues. The full variable domain, in which reference TRBV7-9 and TRBJ1-1 provide the parts outside the CDR3, is DTGVSQNPRHKITKRGQNVTFRCDPISEHNRLYWYRQTLGQGPEFLTYFQNEAQLEKSRLLSDRFSAERPKGSFSTLEIQRTEQGDSAMYLCASNNLDRGTEAFFGQGTRLTVV.

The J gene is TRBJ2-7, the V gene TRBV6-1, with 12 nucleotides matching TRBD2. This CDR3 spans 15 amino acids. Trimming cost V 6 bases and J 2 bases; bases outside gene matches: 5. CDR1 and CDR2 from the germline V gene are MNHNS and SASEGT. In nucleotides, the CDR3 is TGTGCCAGCAGGCCGACTAGCGGGAGTCCCTACGAGCAGTACTTC. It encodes CASRPTSGSPYEQYF.

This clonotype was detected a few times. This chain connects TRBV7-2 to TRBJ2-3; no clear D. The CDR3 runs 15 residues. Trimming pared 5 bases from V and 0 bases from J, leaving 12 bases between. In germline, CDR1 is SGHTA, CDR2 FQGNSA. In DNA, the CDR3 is TGTGCCAGCAGCATAACTCCAAAAAGCACAGATACGCAGTATTTT. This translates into CASSITPKSTDTQYF.

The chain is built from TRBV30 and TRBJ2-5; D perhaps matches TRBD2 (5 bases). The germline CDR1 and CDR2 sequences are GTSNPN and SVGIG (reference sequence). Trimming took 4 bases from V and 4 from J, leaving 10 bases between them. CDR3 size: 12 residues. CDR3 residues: CAWTPGTETQYF. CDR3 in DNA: TGTGCCTGGACCCCGGGAACAGAGACCCAGTACTTC.

DNA of the CDR3: TGTGCCAGCACCATCCAATCGGGGCTAGCGGGAGAGACCCAGTACTTC. Amino acid sequence: CASTIQSGLAGETQYF. This chain joins TRBV28 and TRBJ2-5; 8 bases are a match to TRBD2. The CDR3 loop spans 16 amino acids. The junction had 14 bases not matched to a gene; V was cut back by 7 bases and J by 4 bases. Per the germline V gene, CDR1 is MDHEN and CDR2 is SYDVKM.

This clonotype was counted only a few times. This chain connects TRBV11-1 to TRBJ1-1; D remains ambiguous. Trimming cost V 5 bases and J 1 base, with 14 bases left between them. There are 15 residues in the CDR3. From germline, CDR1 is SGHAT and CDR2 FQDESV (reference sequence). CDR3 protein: CASSPAGTRNTEAFF. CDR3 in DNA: TGTGCCAGCAGCCCCGCCGGTACAAGGAACACTGAAGCTTTCTTT.

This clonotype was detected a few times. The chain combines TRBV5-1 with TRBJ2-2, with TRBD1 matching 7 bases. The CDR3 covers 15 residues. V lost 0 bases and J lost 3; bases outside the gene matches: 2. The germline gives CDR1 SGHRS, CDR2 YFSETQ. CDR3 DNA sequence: TGCGCCAGCAGCTTGGACAGGGGCTACACCGGGGAGCTGTTTTTT. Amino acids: CASSLDRGYTGELFF.

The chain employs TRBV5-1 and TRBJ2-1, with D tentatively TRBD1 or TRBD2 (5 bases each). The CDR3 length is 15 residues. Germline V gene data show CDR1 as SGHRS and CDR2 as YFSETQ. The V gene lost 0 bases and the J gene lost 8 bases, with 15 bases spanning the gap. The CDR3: CASSLGPLRGDEQFF. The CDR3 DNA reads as TGCGCCAGCAGCTTGGGTCCGCTGAGGGGAGATGAGCAGTTCTTC. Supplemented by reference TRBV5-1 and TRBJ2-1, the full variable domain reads KAGVTQTPRYLIKTRGQQVTLSCSPISGHRSVSWYQQTPGQGLQFLFEYFSETQRNKGNFPGRFSGRQFSNSRSEMNVSTLELGDSALYLCASSLGPLRGDEQFFGPGTRLTVL.